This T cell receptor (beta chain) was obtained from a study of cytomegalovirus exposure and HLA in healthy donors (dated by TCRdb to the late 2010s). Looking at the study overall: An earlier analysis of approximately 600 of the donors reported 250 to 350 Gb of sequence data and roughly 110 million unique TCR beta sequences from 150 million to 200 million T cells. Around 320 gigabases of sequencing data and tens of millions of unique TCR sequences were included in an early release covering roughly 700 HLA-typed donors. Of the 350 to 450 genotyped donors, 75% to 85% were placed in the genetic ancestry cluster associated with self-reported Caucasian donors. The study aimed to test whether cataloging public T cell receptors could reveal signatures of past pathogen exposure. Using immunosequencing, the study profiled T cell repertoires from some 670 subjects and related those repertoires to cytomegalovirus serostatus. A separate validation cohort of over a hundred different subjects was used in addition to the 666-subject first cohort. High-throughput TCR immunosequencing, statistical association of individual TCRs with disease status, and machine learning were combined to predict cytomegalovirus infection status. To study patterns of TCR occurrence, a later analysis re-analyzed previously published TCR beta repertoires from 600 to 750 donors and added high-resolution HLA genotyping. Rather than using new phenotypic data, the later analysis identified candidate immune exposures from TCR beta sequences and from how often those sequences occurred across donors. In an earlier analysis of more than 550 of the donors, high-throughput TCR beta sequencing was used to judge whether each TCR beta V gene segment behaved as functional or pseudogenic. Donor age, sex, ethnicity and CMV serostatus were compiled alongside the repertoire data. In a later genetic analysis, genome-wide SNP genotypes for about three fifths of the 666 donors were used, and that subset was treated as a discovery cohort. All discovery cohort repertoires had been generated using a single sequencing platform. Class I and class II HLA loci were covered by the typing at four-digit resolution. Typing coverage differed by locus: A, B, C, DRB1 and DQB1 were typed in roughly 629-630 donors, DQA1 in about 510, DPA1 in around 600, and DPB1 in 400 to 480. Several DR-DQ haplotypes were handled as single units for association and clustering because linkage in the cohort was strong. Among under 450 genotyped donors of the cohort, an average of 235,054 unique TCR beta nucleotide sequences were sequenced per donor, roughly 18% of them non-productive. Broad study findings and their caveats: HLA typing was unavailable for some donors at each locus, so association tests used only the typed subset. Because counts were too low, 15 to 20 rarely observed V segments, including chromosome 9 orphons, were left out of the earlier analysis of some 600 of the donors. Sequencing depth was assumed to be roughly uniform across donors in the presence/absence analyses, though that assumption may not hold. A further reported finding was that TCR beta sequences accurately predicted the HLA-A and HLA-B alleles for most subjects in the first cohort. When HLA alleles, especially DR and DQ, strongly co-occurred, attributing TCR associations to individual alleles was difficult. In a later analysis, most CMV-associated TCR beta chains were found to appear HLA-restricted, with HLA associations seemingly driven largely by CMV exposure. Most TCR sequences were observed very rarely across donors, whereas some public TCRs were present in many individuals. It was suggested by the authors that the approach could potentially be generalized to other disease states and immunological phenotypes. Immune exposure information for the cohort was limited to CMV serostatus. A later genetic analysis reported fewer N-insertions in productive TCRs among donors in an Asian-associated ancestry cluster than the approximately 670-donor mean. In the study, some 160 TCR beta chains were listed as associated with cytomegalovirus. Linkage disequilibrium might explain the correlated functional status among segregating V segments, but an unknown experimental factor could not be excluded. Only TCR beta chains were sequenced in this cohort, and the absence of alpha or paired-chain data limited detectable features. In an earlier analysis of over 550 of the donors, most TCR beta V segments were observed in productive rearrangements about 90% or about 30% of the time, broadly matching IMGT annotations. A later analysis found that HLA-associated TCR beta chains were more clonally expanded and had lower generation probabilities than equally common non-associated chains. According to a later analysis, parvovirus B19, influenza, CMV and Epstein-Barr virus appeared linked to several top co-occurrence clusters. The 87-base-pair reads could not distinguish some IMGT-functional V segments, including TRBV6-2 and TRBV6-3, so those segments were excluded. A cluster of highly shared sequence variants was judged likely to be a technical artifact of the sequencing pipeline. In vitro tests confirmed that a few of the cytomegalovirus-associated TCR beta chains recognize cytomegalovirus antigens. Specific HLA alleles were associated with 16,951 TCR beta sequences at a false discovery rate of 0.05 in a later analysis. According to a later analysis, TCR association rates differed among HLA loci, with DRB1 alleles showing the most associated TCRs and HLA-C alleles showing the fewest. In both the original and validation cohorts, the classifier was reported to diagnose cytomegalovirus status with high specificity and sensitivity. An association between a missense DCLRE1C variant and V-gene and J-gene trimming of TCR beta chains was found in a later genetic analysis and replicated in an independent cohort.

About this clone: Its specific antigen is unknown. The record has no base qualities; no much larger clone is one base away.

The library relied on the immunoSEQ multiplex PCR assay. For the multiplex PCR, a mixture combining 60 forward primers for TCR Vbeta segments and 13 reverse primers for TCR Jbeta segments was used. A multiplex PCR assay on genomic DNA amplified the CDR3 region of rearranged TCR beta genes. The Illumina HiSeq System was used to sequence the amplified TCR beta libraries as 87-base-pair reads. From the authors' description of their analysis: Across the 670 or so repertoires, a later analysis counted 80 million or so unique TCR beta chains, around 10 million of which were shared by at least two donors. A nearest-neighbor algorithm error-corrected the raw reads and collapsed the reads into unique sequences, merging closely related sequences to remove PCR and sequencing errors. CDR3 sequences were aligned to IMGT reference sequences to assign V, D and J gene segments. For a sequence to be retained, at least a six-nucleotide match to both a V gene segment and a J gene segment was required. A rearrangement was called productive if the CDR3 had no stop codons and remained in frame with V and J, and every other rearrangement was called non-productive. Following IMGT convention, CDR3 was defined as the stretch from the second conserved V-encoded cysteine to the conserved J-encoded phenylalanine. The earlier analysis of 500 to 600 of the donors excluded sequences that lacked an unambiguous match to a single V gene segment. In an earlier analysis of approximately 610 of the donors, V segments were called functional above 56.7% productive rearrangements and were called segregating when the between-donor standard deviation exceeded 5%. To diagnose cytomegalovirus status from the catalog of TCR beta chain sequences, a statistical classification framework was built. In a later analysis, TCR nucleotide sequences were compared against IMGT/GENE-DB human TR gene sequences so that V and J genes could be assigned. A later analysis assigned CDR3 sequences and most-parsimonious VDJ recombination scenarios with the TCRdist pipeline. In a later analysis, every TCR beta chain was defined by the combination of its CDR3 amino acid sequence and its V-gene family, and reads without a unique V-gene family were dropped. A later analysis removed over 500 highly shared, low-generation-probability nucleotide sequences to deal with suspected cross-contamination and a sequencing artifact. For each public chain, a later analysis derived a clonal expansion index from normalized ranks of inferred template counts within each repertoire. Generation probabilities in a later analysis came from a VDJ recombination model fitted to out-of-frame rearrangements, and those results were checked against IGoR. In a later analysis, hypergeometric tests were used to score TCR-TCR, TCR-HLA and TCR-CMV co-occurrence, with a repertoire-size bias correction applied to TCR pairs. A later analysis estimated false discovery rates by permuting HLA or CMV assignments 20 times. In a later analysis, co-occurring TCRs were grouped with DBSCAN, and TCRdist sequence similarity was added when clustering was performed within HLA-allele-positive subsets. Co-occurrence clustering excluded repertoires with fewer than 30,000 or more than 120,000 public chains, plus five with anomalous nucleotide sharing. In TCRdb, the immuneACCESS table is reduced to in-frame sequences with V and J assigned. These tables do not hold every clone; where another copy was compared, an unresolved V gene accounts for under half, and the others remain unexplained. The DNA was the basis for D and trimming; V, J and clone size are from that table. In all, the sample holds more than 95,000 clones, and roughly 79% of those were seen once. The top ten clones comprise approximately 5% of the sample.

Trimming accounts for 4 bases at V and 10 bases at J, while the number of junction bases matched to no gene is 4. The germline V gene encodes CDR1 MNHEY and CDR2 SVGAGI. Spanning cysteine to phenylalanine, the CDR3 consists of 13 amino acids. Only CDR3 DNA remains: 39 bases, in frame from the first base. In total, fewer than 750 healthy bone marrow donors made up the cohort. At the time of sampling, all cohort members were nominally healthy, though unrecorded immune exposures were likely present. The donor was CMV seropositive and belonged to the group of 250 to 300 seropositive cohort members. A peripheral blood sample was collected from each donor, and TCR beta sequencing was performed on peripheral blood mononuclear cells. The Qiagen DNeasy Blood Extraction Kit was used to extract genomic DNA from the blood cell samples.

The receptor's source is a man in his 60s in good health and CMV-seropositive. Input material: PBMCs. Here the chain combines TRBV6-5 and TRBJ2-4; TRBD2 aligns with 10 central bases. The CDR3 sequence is CASSSPSGGIQYF. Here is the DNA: TGTGCCAGCAGTTCCCCTAGCGGGGGAATTCAGTACTTC.